The rows below give T cell receptor beta chains drawn from one sample of a study of blood T cell repertoires in COVID-19. Measured with immunoSEQ multiplex PCR; TCRdb has only the in-frame clones, and not every one. Among tens of thousands of clones listed, approximately 86% were seen once. The sequenced material came from peripheral blood. These receptors were obtained from a woman aged 60 to 75 with acute or convalescent COVID-19. CDR3s include the opening cysteine and the closing phenylalanine or tryptophan. D genes are given only for firm matches.

d_gene: TRBD1; v_gene: TRBV7-8; j_gene: TRBJ2-5; CDR3aa: CASSRGQEETQYF; CDR3nt: TGTGCCAGCAGCCGAGGACAGGAAGAGACCCAGTACTTC
d_gene: .; v_gene: TRBV28; j_gene: TRBJ1-2; CDR3aa: CASTTGQANYGYTF; CDR3nt: TGTGCCAGCACCACAGGTCAAGCTAACTATGGCTACACCTTC
d_gene: .; v_gene: TRBV27; j_gene: TRBJ2-7; CDR3aa: CASSSRRGSYEQYF; CDR3nt: TGTGCCAGCAGCTCAAGACGGGGATCCTACGAGCAGTACTTC
d_gene: .; v_gene: TRBV23-1; j_gene: TRBJ1-5; CDR3aa: CASSQSWAGNSDQPQHF; CDR3nt: TGCGCCAGCAGTCAATCCTGGGCAGGGAACTCGGATCAGCCCCAGCATTTT
d_gene: TRBD1; v_gene: TRBV30; j_gene: TRBJ1-4; CDR3aa: CAWSTGPQGIGEKLFF; CDR3nt: TGTGCCTGGAGTACCGGACCACAGGGGATAGGCGAAAAACTGTTTTTT
d_gene: .; v_gene: TRBV7-3; j_gene: TRBJ1-4; CDR3aa: CASSLNFLTGGNEKLFF; CDR3nt: TGTGCCAGCAGCTTAAATTTTTTGACAGGAGGTAATGAAAAACTGTTTTTT
d_gene: .; v_gene: TRBV16; j_gene: TRBJ2-5; CDR3aa: CASTRSPIGETQYF; CDR3nt: TGTGCCAGCACCAGGTCCCCTATCGGAGAGACCCAGTACTTC
d_gene: .; v_gene: TRBV7-9; j_gene: TRBJ2-7; CDR3aa: CASSFVQGTYEQYF; CDR3nt: TGTGCCAGCAGCTTCGTACAGGGAACCTACGAGCAGTACTTC
d_gene: .; v_gene: TRBV6-2/TRBV6-3; j_gene: TRBJ2-1; CDR3aa: CASSYMNEQFF; CDR3nt: TGTGCCAGCAGTTATATGAATGAGCAGTTCTTC
d_gene: .; v_gene: TRBV7-6; j_gene: TRBJ2-2; CDR3aa: CASSLGPEGAGELFF; CDR3nt: TGTGCCAGCAGCTTAGGTCCTGAGGGGGCCGGGGAGCTGTTTTTT
d_gene: TRBD1; v_gene: TRBV9; j_gene: TRBJ1-6; CDR3aa: CASSARGANSPLHF; CDR3nt: TGTGCCAGCAGCGCCAGGGGGGCGAATTCACCCCTCCACTTT
d_gene: .; v_gene: TRBV7-6; j_gene: TRBJ2-1; CDR3aa: CASSPSPGISYNEQFF; CDR3nt: TGTGCCAGCAGCCCGAGCCCCGGGATCTCCTACAATGAGCAGTTCTTC
d_gene: .; v_gene: TRBV7-7; j_gene: TRBJ2-7; CDR3aa: CASSLGRESSYEQYF; CDR3nt: TGTGCCAGCAGCTTAGGAAGGGAGTCCTCCTACGAGCAGTACTTC
d_gene: TRBD1; v_gene: TRBV27; j_gene: TRBJ2-1; CDR3aa: CASSLLGQGFPSSYNEQFF; CDR3nt: TGTGCCAGCAGTCTCCTGGGACAGGGATTCCCTTCCTCCTACAATGAGCAGTTCTTC
d_gene: TRBD2; v_gene: TRBV2; j_gene: TRBJ2-1; CDR3aa: CASSRSGRSYNEQFF; CDR3nt: TGTGCCAGCAGTCGTAGCGGGAGGTCCTACAATGAGCAGTTCTTC
d_gene: .; v_gene: TRBV4-2; j_gene: TRBJ2-1; CDR3aa: CASSQGEQVDEQFF; CDR3nt: TGTGCCAGCAGCCAAGGGGAACAGGTAGATGAGCAGTTCTTC
d_gene: TRBD1; v_gene: TRBV25-1; j_gene: TRBJ2-1; CDR3aa: CASSATGEFYNEQFF; CDR3nt: TGTGCCAGCAGTGCCACAGGGGAATTCTACAATGAGCAGTTCTTC